A single sample is the source of the 22 T cell receptor beta chains below, sequenced in a study of cytomegalovirus exposure and HLA in healthy donors. In the PCR, 60 Vbeta and 13 Jbeta primers were used. The data were produced by immunoSEQ multiplex PCR, yet TCRdb's version contains in-frame clones alone and is incomplete. The sample lists a few hundred thousand clones, roughly 70% occurring once. Material: PBMCs. The source of these receptors is a female donor in good health and CMV-seronegative.

This clone was found a few times. The chain combines TRBV5-1 with TRBJ2-7; 15 positions agree with TRBD2. Losses at the gene ends were 4 bases for V and 4 bases for J; bases not matched to a gene: 6. Germline lookup yields CDR1 SGHRS and CDR2 YFSETQ. The CDR3 spans 16 residues. CDR3 loop: CASSPGTSGGWYEQYF. The CDR3 DNA is TGCGCCAGCAGCCCGGGGACTAGCGGGGGGTGGTACGAGCAGTACTTC. Based on the CDR3 plus reference TRBV5-1 and TRBJ2-7, the full variable domain is KAGVTQTPRYLIKTRGQQVTLSCSPISGHRSVSWYQQTPGQGLQFLFEYFSETQRNKGNFPGRFSGRQFSNSRSEMNVSTLELGDSALYLCASSPGTSGGWYEQYFGPGTRLTVT.

V usage is TRBV30 and J usage is TRBJ1-1, with D maybe TRBD1 (6 bases). Trimming stripped 7 bases from V and 0 bases from J, with 9 bases between. Germline CDR1 reads GTSNPN; CDR2 reads SVGIG (reference sequence). CDR3 length: 12 amino acids. The CDR3 sequence is CASGQLNTEAFF. CDR3 in DNA: TGTGCCTCAGGACAGCTGAACACTGAAGCTTTCTTT.

The CDR3, as DNA: TGCGCCAGCAGCAGGACTAGCGGGAGGGGTACGGATGAGCAGTTCTTC. This sequence encodes CASSRTSGRGTDEQFF. V usage is TRBV5-1 and J usage is TRBJ2-1; 15 positions match TRBD2. Germline trimming cut 4 bases from V and 8 bases from J; bases unmatched to any gene: 7. The CDR3 covers 16 residues. CDR1 SGHRS and CDR2 YFSETQ come from the germline V gene.

This chain joins TRBV6-5 and TRBJ2-7, with 7 bases that match TRBD2. The CDR3 contains 14 residues. The germline V gene has CDR1 MNHEY and CDR2 SVGAGI. The V and J ends lost 1 base and 6 bases, in that order; junction bases with no gene match: 6. Here the CDR3 reads CASSYLGGSVEQYF. The CDR3 DNA reads TGTGCCAGCAGTTACTTGGGCGGGAGTGTCGAGCAGTACTTC.

V usage is TRBV5-8 and J usage is TRBJ2-5; the match to TRBD1 covers 11 bases. The junction had 8 bases not matched to a gene; V was cut back by 4 bases and J by 6 bases. CDR1 is SGHTS and CDR2 is YDEGEE in the germline V gene. This CDR3 spans 15 amino acids. CDR3 sequence reads: CASSGRTGGGQTQYF. The CDR3, as DNA: TGTGCCAGCAGCGGACGGACAGGGGGCGGGCAGACCCAGTACTTC.

The genes are TRBV2 and TRBJ1-1; TRBD1 might be the D (5 bases). Deletions cut 4 bases from V and 3 bases from J, with 15 bases between. Germline CDR1 SNHLY, CDR2 FYNNEI. The CDR3 is 15 amino acids. In nucleotides, the CDR3 is TGTGCCAGCAGTGCCCGGACACCCATCGACACTGAAGCTTTCTTT. It yields the protein CASSARTPIDTEAFF. Based on the CDR3 plus reference TRBV2 and TRBJ1-1, the full variable domain is EPEVTQTPSHQVTQMGQEVILRCVPISNHLYFYWYRQILGQKVEFLVSFYNNEISEKSEIFDDQFSVERPDGSNFTLKIRSTKLEDSAMYFCASSARTPIDTEAFFGQGTRLTVV.

This clone showed up just a few times. The chain recombines TRBV7-2 with TRBJ2-5; TRBD2 matches at 10 bases. CDR1 and CDR2 from the germline V gene are SGHTA and FQGNSA. The CDR3 loop spans 15 amino acids. Trimming removed 5 bases from V and 3 bases from J; junction bases left unmatched: 6. The CDR3 sequence: CASSRYSGREETQYF. For the CDR3, the DNA is TGTGCCAGCAGCCGTTACAGCGGGAGGGAAGAGACCCAGTACTTC. The full variable domain, rest sourced from reference TRBV7-2 and TRBJ2-5, is GAGVSQSPSNKVTEKGKDVELRCDPISGHTALYWYRQSLGQGLEFLIYFQGNSAPDKSGLPSDRFSAERTGGSVSTLTIQRTQQEDSAVYLCASSRYSGREETQYFGPGTRLLVL.

This chain links TRBV11-3 with TRBJ2-2; D uncertain. The CDR3 contains 14 residues. The germline CDR1 and CDR2 sequences are SGHNT and YENEEA. Trimming removed 3 bases from V and 9 bases from J, with 14 bases in between. CDR3 nucleotide sequence: TGTGCCAGCAGCTTGGCCTCCCCAAACCGGGAGCTGTTTTTT. It is translated as CASSLASPNRELFF.

This chain links TRBV5-6 with TRBJ2-7; possibly TRBD1 for D (6 bases). CDR3 length: 15 amino acids. Germline CDR1 SGHDT, CDR2 YYEEEE. With 2 bases removed from V and 1 base from J, the gap between germline ends came to 13 bases. CDR3 loop: CASSFSLTGSYEQYF. The CDR3 region has the DNA TGTGCCAGCAGCTTTTCACTGACAGGATCCTACGAGCAGTACTTC.

The gene calls are TRBV5-6 and TRBJ2-7; 8 positions match TRBD2. CDR1 is SGHDT, CDR2 YYEEEE, per germline. This CDR3 region has 15 residues. V lost 0 bases to trimming and J lost 6 bases; unmatched junction nucleotides: 8. The CDR3 DNA reads TGTGCCAGCAGCTTGGACGGGAGGGTCCGGCGCGAGCAGTACTTC. It codes for CASSLDGRVRREQYF. The full variable domain, with the rest looked up from reference TRBV5-6 and TRBJ2-7, is DAGVTQSPTHLIKTRGQQVTLRCSPKSGHDTVSWYQQALGQGPQFIFQYYEEEERQRGNFPDRFSGHQFPNYSSELNVNALLLGDSALYLCASSLDGRVRREQYFGPGTRLTVT.

The chain is built from TRBV21-1 and TRBJ2-1; TRBD2, the table's D call, lacks a check against the DNA. TRBV21-1 is deemed a pseudogene. The CDR3 runs to 19 residues. The CDR3 DNA sequence: TGTGCCAGCAACCGCCCCGGGACTAGCGGGAGGGCCCGGATTCATGAGCAGTTCTTC. This translates into CASNRPGTSGRARIHEQFF.

In this sample, this clone turned up once. Germline and junction disagree at one end, which may indicate a read error. The V call is TRBV7-9, the J call TRBJ2-3, with TRBD2 identical over 8 bases. CDR3 size: 12 residues. In germline, CDR1 is SEHNR, CDR2 FQNEAQ (reference sequence). The CDR3 DNA follows: TGTTCCAGCAGCTTAGCTAGCGGGCATTGGACCTTT. Translated: CSSSLASGHWTF.

The table lists this clone with a count of one. This chain uses TRBV7-2 with TRBJ2-7, with 8 bases that match TRBD2. J was trimmed by 5 bases and V by 1 base; bases with no gene match: 10. There are 16 residues in the CDR3. Germline V CDR1 and CDR2: SGHTA, FQGNSA. The chain's CDR3 is CASSLEWLAGYNEQYF. CDR3 in DNA: TGTGCCAGCAGCTTAGAATGGTTAGCGGGATACAACGAGCAGTACTTC.

The genes are TRBV2 and TRBJ1-4; D is possibly TRBD1 (6 bases). CDR1 SNHLY and CDR2 FYNNEI come from the germline V gene. V lost 2 bases and J lost 4, with 14 bases in between. The CDR3 is 16 amino acids. CDR3: CASSESGGQSNEKLFF. The CDR3 nucleotides are TGTGCCAGCAGTGAAAGTGGCGGACAGAGTAATGAAAAACTGTTTTTT.

This clone was detected only a few times. The chain is built from TRBV10-3 and TRBJ1-1; 7 nucleotides align to TRBD1. The V gene end was trimmed by 6 bases and the J gene end by 2 bases; junction bases not matched to a gene: 6. The germline V gene encodes CDR1 ENHRY and CDR2 SYGVKD. The CDR3 is made up of 14 amino acids. The chain's CDR3 is CAIRETGVNTEAFF. In DNA, the CDR3 is TGTGCCATCAGGGAAACAGGGGTTAACACTGAAGCTTTCTTT.

The chain employs TRBV27 and TRBJ2-1; 14 bases are shared with TRBD2. This CDR3 is built from 16 residues. CDR1 is MNHEY and CDR2 is SMNVEV in the germline V gene (reference sequence). V lost 5 bases, J lost 8 bases, and 8 bases stayed unmatched. The CDR3 nucleotides are TGTGCCAGCAGTCGCGGGACTAGCGGGAGTTTCGATGAGCAGTTCTTC. It encodes CASSRGTSGSFDEQFF.

The chain uses TRBV7-2 and TRBJ1-1, with unresolved D. CDR1 SGHTA and CDR2 FQGNSA come from the germline V gene. The CDR3 contains 14 residues. Trimming took 0 bases from V and 4 from J, leaving 9 bases between them. In nucleotides, the CDR3 is TGTGCCAGCAGCTTAGCACAGCGGATCACTGAAGCTTTCTTT. Translated: CASSLAQRITEAFF. Complete variable domain (other parts from reference TRBV7-2 and TRBJ1-1): GAGVSQSPSNKVTEKGKDVELRCDPISGHTALYWYRQSLGQGLEFLIYFQGNSAPDKSGLPSDRFSAERTGGSVSTLTIQRTQQEDSAVYLCASSLAQRITEAFFGQGTRLTVV.

This chain joins TRBV6-1 and TRBJ1-5; the D gene is possibly TRBD1 (5 bases). V was trimmed by 6 bases and J by 5 bases, leaving 14 bases between them. The CDR3 has 14 residues. Per germline, CDR1 MNHNS and CDR2 SASEGT. CDR3 sequence reads: CASRSAGPDQPQHF. CDR3 coding DNA: TGTGCCAGCAGGTCAGCAGGGCCGGATCAGCCCCAGCATTTT.

The CDR3 spells CASSVGTSGNTIYF. As DNA, the CDR3 is TGTGCCAGCAGCGTCGGGACTTCTGGAAACACCATATATTTT. The rearrangement links TRBV11-2 to TRBJ1-3; TRBD1 is a possible D gene (5 bases). This CDR3 has 14 amino acids. V lost 5 bases to trimming and J lost 1 base, with 9 bases between them. The V gene's germline CDR1 is SGHAT and CDR2 FQNNGV.

This chain uses TRBV28 with TRBJ1-2; D call uncertain. This CDR3 spans 14 amino acids. The V gene lost 3 bases and the J gene lost 7 bases, with 15 bases spanning the gap. Germline V gene sequence: CDR1 MDHEN, CDR2 SYDVKM. The CDR3 spells CASSFEGATSGYTF. The CDR3 nucleotides are TGTGCCAGCAGTTTCGAGGGCGCGACTAGTGGCTACACCTTC.

This chain connects TRBV11-2 to TRBJ2-7; 7 nucleotides align to TRBD1. CDR1 SGHAT and CDR2 FQNNGV come from the germline V gene. The J segment lost 3 bases and the V segment lost 5 bases, leaving 10 bases of the junction unmatched. The CDR3 has 15 residues. The CDR3 here is CASSVKSTGSYEQYF. The CDR3 bases are TGTGCCAGCAGCGTAAAATCGACAGGGAGCTACGAGCAGTACTTC.

Concerning this clone: The germline gene is not matched at one end of the junction; a read error may be the cause. Distinct nucleotide sequences in the sample also encode this CDR3. In DNA, the CDR3 is TGCGCCAGCTCGCCACAGGGGATCGAAAACATTCAGTACTTC. It codes for CASSPQGIENIQYF. The V gene is TRBV18, the J gene TRBJ2-4, with 7 bases aligning to TRBD1. Germline V gene data show CDR1 as KGHSH and CDR2 as LQKENI. CDR3 length equals 14 residues.